These T cell receptor beta chains were read from a single sample in a study of shared clonotypes between healthy human individuals. The method was immunoSEQ multiplex PCR; TCRdb's version includes in-frame clones alone and lacks a portion of them. The profile shows roughly 1.5 million clones, under 99% of them singletons. Sequencing was performed on naive CD4+ T cells sorted from blood. The receptors come from a man under 40 in good health. CDR3s leave out the opening cysteine and the closing phenylalanine or tryptophan.

>TRBV7-7
ASSFQILLGMNTEAF
>TRBV6-1
ASTQGAYEQY
>TRBV9
ASSPMSTGNTIY
>TRBV10-3
AIRPGTTTGELF
>TRBV27
ASSLRQLNEQF
>TRBV27
ASSLIRGPGNSGANVLT
>TRBV9
ASSAPHHNEQF
>TRBV30
AWSVLIGGNTIY
>TRBV19
ASNIGRLHALWGNQPQH
>TRBV5-1
ASSLAGKNEKLF
>TRBV6-6
ASSWSVQLRETQY
>TRBV2
ASSGQLNTEAF
>TRBV6-5
ASRRDRVNQPQH
>TRBV27
ASSPLLASVTGELF
>TRBV10-2
ASSTGPTDTQY
>TRBV11-3
ASSYGGSRTDTQY
>TRBV29-1
SVEGLAGYNEQF
>TRBV18
ASKMTGRVDEQY
>TRBV10-3
AISPNQGLYEQY
>TRBV11-3
ASSLSGYNEQF
>TRBV10-3
AISEGAGGSYEQY
>TRBV5-4
ASSFGNRVPYEQY
>TRBV7-8
ASSRGQGFYEQY
>TRBV19
ASIDPTTGFMNTEAF
>TRBV5-1
ASSLRGGNTEAF
>TRBV7-2
ASSPQGHGNTEAF
>TRBV19
ASRDRGGNTIY
>TRBV11-2
ASSLGVAGAAGELF
>TRBV6-5
ASSFGTAGNTIY
>TRBV4-1
ASSQEGQRTNEQF
>TRBV23-1
ASSQPGQSQH